The rows below give T cell receptor beta chains drawn from one sample of a study of blood T cell repertoires in COVID-19. The assay was immunoSEQ multiplex PCR, and TCRdb's table has in-frame clones only and misses some. The sample lists some 200,000 clones, about 79% occurring once. The specimen was peripheral blood. Receptors were obtained from a human donor in a cohort sampled during active COVID-19. CDR3s include the opening cysteine and the closing phenylalanine or tryptophan. A D gene is named only where the DNA matches it firmly. Rows may omit the clone size; those that give it use once, few, many or a size class.

CDR3 length,J gene,clone size,D gene,V gene,CDR3 protein,CDR3 DNA
16,TRBJ2-3,.,TRBD2,TRBV7-2,CASSKLSGSGTDTQYF,TGTGCCAGCAGCAAACTTAGCGGGAGTGGCACAGATACGCAGTATTTT
16,TRBJ2-2,.,.,TRBV27,CASLGVPLAKTGELFF,TGTGCCAGCCTAGGGGTGCCCTTGGCCAAAACCGGGGAGCTGTTTTTT
14,TRBJ2-1,few,TRBD1,TRBV7-2,CASSLRGRDNEQFF,TGTGCCAGCAGCTTGAGGGGGCGGGACAATGAGCAGTTCTTC
16,TRBJ2-1,.,TRBD2,TRBV28,CASSSEREVSYNEQFF,TGTGCCAGCAGTTCTGAGCGGGAGGTCTCCTACAATGAGCAGTTCTTC
14,TRBJ2-1,.,TRBD2,TRBV19,CASDSGSRNNEQFF,TGTGCCAGTGATAGCGGGAGTCGAAACAATGAGCAGTTCTTC
15,TRBJ1-4,.,.,TRBV6-2/TRBV6-3,CASSYAGATNEKLFF,TGTGCCAGCAGTTACGCGGGGGCAACTAATGAAAAACTGTTTTTT
13,TRBJ2-2,many,.,TRBV7-6,CASSLRQAGELFF,TGTGCCAGCAGCCTCCGACAAGCCGGCGAGCTGTTTTTT
12,TRBJ1-4,.,.,TRBV5-1,CASSLGGEKLFF,TGCGCCAGCAGCTTGGGAGGTGAAAAACTGTTTTTT
14,TRBJ2-5,.,TRBD2,TRBV7-2,CASSFGLAGETQYF,TGTGCCAGCAGCTTCGGACTAGCTGGCGAGACCCAGTACTTC
12,TRBJ2-1,.,TRBD1,TRBV2,CARGQTWNEQFF,TGTGCCAGGGGACAGACTTGGAATGAGCAGTTCTTC
13,TRBJ1-1,.,.,TRBV27,CASSLSQGTEAFF,TGTGCCAGCAGTTTATCGCAGGGAACTGAAGCTTTCTTT
15,TRBJ1-2,.,.,TRBV19,CASSILAVSGYGYTF,TGTGCCAGTAGTATTCTGGCAGTCTCAGGCTATGGCTACACCTTC
15,TRBJ2-5,.,TRBD1,TRBV29-1,CSVSTGTGSWETQYF,TGCAGCGTTAGCACCGGGACAGGGTCATGGGAGACCCAGTACTTC
13,TRBJ2-7,few,.,TRBV30,CAWAGTFAYEQYF,TGTGCCTGGGCCGGGACTTTCGCCTACGAGCAGTACTTC
15,TRBJ2-7,.,TRBD1,TRBV4-1,CASSQVKGARYEQYF,TGCGCCAGCAGCCAAGTTAAGGGGGCGAGATACGAGCAGTACTTC
15,TRBJ2-3,once,.,TRBV29-1,CSVDFPPVVGSTQYF,TGCAGCGTTGACTTTCCCCCAGTTGTGGGGAGTACGCAGTATTTT
16,TRBJ1-3,.,TRBD1,TRBV7-9,CASSVETGPSGNTIYF,TGTGCCAGCAGCGTTGAGACAGGGCCCTCTGGAAACACCATATATTTT
16,TRBJ2-1,.,TRBD2,TRBV2,CASSEGVAGVGDEQFF,TGTGCCAGCAGTGAAGGGGTAGCGGGAGTAGGGGATGAGCAGTTCTTC
15,TRBJ1-5,.,.,TRBV4-1,CASSQGQGNNQPQHF,TGCGCCAGCAGCCAAGGTCAGGGGAACAATCAGCCCCAGCATTTT
15,TRBJ2-1,.,.,TRBV3-1/TRBV3-2,CASSQDFSTYNEQFF,TGTGCCAGCAGCCAGGACTTTTCTACCTACAATGAGCAGTTCTTC
14,TRBJ1-2,few,TRBD1,TRBV28,CASSPITGGYGYTF,TGTGCCAGCAGTCCTATTACAGGGGGTTACGGCTACACCTTC
16,TRBJ2-6,.,.,TRBV18,CASSADRTAGANVLTF,TGTGCCAGCTCAGCTGACAGGACAGCTGGGGCCAACGTCCTGACTTTC
10,TRBJ2-7,.,.,TRBV20-1,CSASAREQYF,TGCAGTGCTAGCGCGCGAGAGCAGTACTTC
16,TRBJ2-7,.,TRBD2,TRBV19,CASSAGLAGFSYEQYF,TGTGCCAGTAGCGCTGGACTAGCGGGTTTCTCCTACGAGCAGTACTTC
15,TRBJ2-7,.,TRBD2,TRBV19,CASSIVPRGTYEQYF,TGTGCCAGTAGTATAGTGCCGCGGGGGACCTACGAGCAGTACTTC
15,TRBJ2-1,.,.,TRBV5-1,CASSLIVSSYNEQFF,TGCGCCAGCAGCTTGATTGTGAGCTCCTACAATGAGCAGTTCTTC
14,TRBJ2-5,once,TRBD2,TRBV24-1,CATYKREMEETQYF,TGTGCCACCTACAAGCGGGAGATGGAGGAGACCCAGTACTTC
14,TRBJ2-7,.,.,TRBV7-9,CASSFGPGVGEQYF,TGTGCCAGCAGCTTCGGACCGGGGGTGGGGGAGCAGTACTTC